This is a list of T cell receptor beta chains from one sample in a study of T cell repertoires in cytomegalovirus infection. MiXCR was run by TCRdb on the reads, yielding one entry per CDR3 protein. The sample records hundreds of thousands of distinct CDR3 sequences, 20% to 25% being singletons. The sample was CD8+ T cells from PBMCs. The origin of the receptors is a human donor in good health (CMV status not recorded). Some clones in this sample may be carry-over from other donors' samples. CDR3s include the opening cysteine and the closing phenylalanine or tryptophan. The D gene is left open where the match is weak. Some rows mark clone size as missing; the rest say once, few, many or name a class of expanded clone.

j_gene	abundance	v_gene	d_gene	CDR3aa	CDR3nt
TRBJ1-1	many	TRBV7-9	TRBD1	CASSLLGQGDITEAFF	TGTGCCAGCAGCTTACTTGGACAGGGGGATATTACTGAAGCTTTCTTT
TRBJ2-1	-	TRBV6-2/TRBV6-3	TRBD1	CASSHRGQGFYNEQFF	TGTGCCAGCAGTCATAGGGGACAGGGGTTTTACAATGAGCAGTTCTTC
TRBJ1-1	many	TRBV28	-	CASSPTAGVHTEAFF	TGTGCCAGCAGTCCTACGGCGGGTGTTCACACTGAAGCTTTCTTT
TRBJ1-6	many	TRBV7-9	TRBD1	CAIPTGPNSPLHF	TGTGCCATTCCGACAGGGCCAAATTCACCCCTCCACTTT
TRBJ2-1	-	TRBV27	TRBD1	CASTQGASYNEQFF	TGTGCCAGCACCCAGGGGGCCTCCTACAATGAGCAGTTCTTC
TRBJ2-7	-	TRBV28	-	CASIPRGASYEQYF	TGTGCCAGCATCCCCAGGGGAGCATCCTACGAGCAGTACTTC
TRBJ1-1	few	TRBV10-3	-	CAISESVELGNTEAFF	TGTGCCATCAGTGAGTCGGTGGAGTTGGGGAACACTGAAGCTTTCTTT
TRBJ2-5	-	TRBV2	-	CATLRKETQYF	TGTGCCACCCTCCGGAAGGAGACCCAGTACTTC
TRBJ2-1	many	TRBV7-9	-	CASRPGTSQLSSSYNEQFF	TGTGCCAGCAGGCCCGGGACATCCCAACTCTCGAGCTCCTACAATGAGCAGTTCTTC
TRBJ1-1	-	TRBV28	-	CASSRLGAFF	TGTGCCAGCAGCCGACTCGGAGCTTTCTTT
TRBJ2-5	few	TRBV14	-	CASSQDLNRDETQYF	TGTGCCAGCAGCCAAGATCTTAACAGGGATGAGACCCAGTACTTC
TRBJ2-2	-	TRBV5-1	-	CASSLGSWQGNTGELFF	TGCGCCAGCAGCTTGGGGTCTTGGCAGGGGAACACCGGGGAGCTGTTTTTT
TRBJ1-1	few	TRBV6-1	-	CASSDQGTEAFF	TGTGCCAGCAGTGACCAGGGTACTGAAGCTTTCTTT
TRBJ2-1	many	TRBV7-2	TRBD2	CASSLKLAGPSYNEQFF	TGTGCCAGCAGCTTAAAACTAGCGGGGCCCTCCTACAATGAGCAGTTCTTC
TRBJ1-5	many	TRBV7-2	-	CASSPTRGDSNQPQHF	TGTGCCAGCAGCCCCACCCGGGGCGATAGCAATCAGCCCCAGCATTTT
TRBJ2-2	many	TRBV28	-	CASSTTQLRQDSYTGELFF	TGTGCCAGCAGTACCACCCAACTCAGACAGGACTCTTACACCGGGGAGCTGTTTTTT
TRBJ2-7	-	TRBV7-6	TRBD1	CASRMTGNYEQYF	TGTGCCAGCAGGATGACAGGGAACTACGAGCAGTACTTC
TRBJ2-1	-	TRBV2	-	CATNRDKALSSYNEQFF	TGTGCCACCAACCGGGACAAGGCCCTTTCATCCTACAATGAGCAGTTCTTC
TRBJ1-1	many	TRBV11-2	TRBD1	CASSLTGGRTEAFF	TGTGCCAGCAGCTTAACAGGGGGCCGAACTGAAGCTTTCTTT
TRBJ2-2	-	TRBV10-3	TRBD1	CAISPRDRAAGELFF	TGTGCCATCAGTCCCCGGGACAGGGCGGCCGGGGAGCTGTTTTTT
TRBJ2-2	many	TRBV28	-	CASTPRPAGASEDGELFF	TGTGCCAGCACCCCTCGCCCGGCGGGGGCTTCTGAGGACGGGGAGCTGTTTTTT
TRBJ2-1	-	TRBV6-5	-	CASSFTGTLVYNEQFF	TGTGCCAGCAGTTTCACCGGGACGCTTGTATACAATGAGCAGTTCTTC
TRBJ1-5	many	TRBV7-8	-	CASSLVWGRSNQPQHF	TGTGCCAGCAGCTTAGTTTGGGGAAGGAGCAATCAGCCCCAGCATTTT
TRBJ1-1	-	TRBV6-2/TRBV6-3	-	CASSYSPLQMNTEAFF	TGTGCCAGCAGTTACTCGCCCCTCCAAATGAACACTGAAGCTTTCTTT
TRBJ2-1	many	TRBV7-6	-	CASSLEVYNEQFF	TGTGCCAGCAGCTTAGAGGTTTACAATGAGCAGTTCTTC
TRBJ2-7	many	TRBV27	-	CASSFGTHYEQYF	TGTGCCAGCAGTTTCGGGACACACTACGAGCAGTACTTC
TRBJ2-1	-	TRBV15	-	CATSSRGKEQFF	TGTGCCACCAGCAGCCGGGGGAAAGAGCAGTTCTTC
TRBJ1-2	-	TRBV29-1	-	CSAAGDRGDYGYTF	TGCAGCGCCGCGGGCGACCGGGGGGACTATGGCTACACCTTC
TRBJ2-7	many	TRBV10-1	-	CASSEIPDSYEQYF	TGCGCCAGCAGTGAGATACCTGACTCCTACGAGCAGTACTTC
TRBJ1-4	many	TRBV7-6	-	CASSQAGFNEKLFF	TGTGCCAGCAGCCAGGCGGGGTTTAATGAAAAACTGTTTTTT
TRBJ2-2	few	TRBV7-6	TRBD2	CASSLKGLATGELFF	TGTGCCAGCAGCTTAAAGGGACTAGCCACCGGGGAGCTGTTTTTT
TRBJ1-1	many	TRBV2	-	CATTRGTEAFF	TGTGCCACCACCCGGGGGACTGAAGCTTTCTTT
TRBJ1-1	-	TRBV6-2/TRBV6-3	TRBD1	CASRIQGHTEAFF	TGTGCCAGCAGAATACAGGGGCACACTGAAGCTTTCTTT
TRBJ2-1	few	TRBV20-1	TRBD2	CSARDLGRGGLFYNEQFF	TGCAGTGCTAGAGATTTGGGGCGGGGGGGCCTATTCTACAATGAGCAGTTCTTC
TRBJ1-1	many	TRBV6-8	-	CASSGNPTQRNTEAFF	TGTGCCAGCAGTGGGAATCCCACACAAAGGAACACTGAAGCTTTCTTT
TRBJ2-3	-	TRBV9	TRBD2	CASSSRTSGSSTDTQYF	TGTGCCAGCAGCTCCCGAACTAGCGGATCTAGCACAGATACGCAGTATTTT
TRBJ2-5	many	TRBV28	-	CASSLSGSNKYQETQYF	TGTGCCAGCAGTTTAAGTGGTTCGAATAAGTACCAAGAGACCCAGTACTTC
TRBJ2-3	-	TRBV12-3/TRBV12-4	TRBD1	CAIGWDSADTQYF	TGTGCCATAGGTTGGGACAGCGCAGATACGCAGTATTTT
TRBJ2-1	few	TRBV2	TRBD1	CASPAEDRGVNEQFF	TGTGCCAGCCCCGCTGAGGACAGGGGGGTCAATGAGCAGTTCTTC
TRBJ2-1	many	TRBV12-3/TRBV12-4	-	CASSFLAGAHQARNEQFF	TGTGCCAGCAGTTTCCTGGCGGGGGCCCACCAAGCTAGGAATGAGCAGTTCTTC
TRBJ2-2	-	TRBV7-9	-	CASSLSSSVPGEQFF	TGTGCCAGCAGCTTATCCTCTTCCGTCCCCGGGGAGCAGTTTTTT
TRBJ1-2	-	TRBV14	TRBD1	CASSQAGQDYGYTF	TGTGCCAGCAGCCAAGCAGGACAGGACTATGGCTACACCTTC
TRBJ2-7	-	TRBV6-6	-	CASSSPGAVDEQYF	TGTGCCAGCAGTTCGCCGGGGGCTGTGGACGAGCAGTACTTC
TRBJ2-5	many	TRBV7-6	-	CASSLHEGQETQYF	TGTGCCAGCAGCCTCCATGAGGGGCAAGAGACCCAGTACTTC
TRBJ2-3	many	TRBV7-8	-	CASSLEGSRTDTQYF	TGTGCCAGCAGCTTAGAGGGGAGCCGCACAGATACGCAGTATTTT
TRBJ2-7	few	TRBV10-3	TRBD1	CAIRTGAYEQYF	TGTGCCATCAGGACAGGGGCCTACGAGCAGTACTTC